The clone carrying this TCR beta chain was found once. What it binds is not known. Sequence at one end of the junction differs from germline and may be a read error. RNA transcripts yielded amplified TCR beta CDR3 regions. First-round RT-PCR of the TCR CDR3 relied on the HTBI primer set. From the multiplex PCR reads, TCRdb called clonotypes with MiXCR, one entry per CDR3 protein. Altogether 550,000 to 700,000 distinct CDR3 sequences are present, about half being singletons, with the ten largest covering roughly 20%. This sample is part of a study of T cells in Graves' hyperthyroidism and ophthalmopathy. CDR3 length equals 10 residues. In germline, CDR1 is DFQATT, CDR2 SNEGSKA (reference sequence). Study results and limitations: From stable hyperthyroidism, ophthalmopathy was separated by a 13 V-J model. Before onset, by a median of approximately 5.9 months, the model predicted ophthalmopathy.

The V and J genes are TRBV20-1 and TRBJ2-5; the D call may be TRBD1 or TRBD2 (5 bases each). Sequencing input: peripheral blood or thyroid tissue (not recorded which). The receptor was derived from an adult woman with Graves' disease, either hyperthyroidism or ophthalmopathy (not recorded which). The CDR3 protein is CGARRGTRYF. Here the CDR3 DNA reads TGCGGTGCTAGAAGAGGGACCCGGTACTTC.